This TCR beta chain derives from a study of blood T cells in healthy people across ages. A second PCR, run for about 7 to 11 cycles, used a sample-barcoded 5' primer plus a J-beta primer mix. TCRdb itself ran the 5' RACE reads through MiXCR, one entry per CDR3 protein. The sample lists 790,000 or so distinct CDR3 sequences; 46% were seen once. This clonotype was counted many times. CDR1 and CDR2 (germline): SNHLY, FYNNEI. CDR3 length equals 17 residues. V lost 3 bases and J lost 1, with 13 bases in between. Sequenced sample: blood. The chain uses TRBV2 and TRBJ1-6; unclear D gene. The origin of this receptor is a man older than 75 in good health. The DNA of the CDR3 is TGTGCCAGCAGTGACCCCTCCCTCAGGTCCTATAATTCACCCCTCCACTTT. It yields the protein CASSDPSLRSYNSPLHF.